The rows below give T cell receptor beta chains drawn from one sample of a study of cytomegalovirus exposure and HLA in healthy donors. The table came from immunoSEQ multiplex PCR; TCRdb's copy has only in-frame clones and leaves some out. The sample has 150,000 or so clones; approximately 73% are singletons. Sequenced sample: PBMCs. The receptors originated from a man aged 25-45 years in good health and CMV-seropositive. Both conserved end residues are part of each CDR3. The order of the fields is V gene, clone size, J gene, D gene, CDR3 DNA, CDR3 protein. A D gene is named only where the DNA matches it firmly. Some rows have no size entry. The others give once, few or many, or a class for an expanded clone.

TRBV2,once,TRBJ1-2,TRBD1,TGTGCCAGCAGTCAACAGACAGGGCTTTGTGGCTACACCTTC,CASSQQTGLCGYTF
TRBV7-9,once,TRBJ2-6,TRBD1,TGTGCCAGCAGCTTAAATCAGGGACAGGGTGGGGCCAACGTCCTGACTTTC,CASSLNQGQGGANVLTF
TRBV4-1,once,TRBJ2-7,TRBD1,TGCGCCAGCAGCCAAGAAGAGACAGGGTTCTACGAGCAGTACTTC,CASSQEETGFYEQYF
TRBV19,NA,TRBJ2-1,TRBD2,TGTGCCAGTAGTATAGCGGGATTAGCGGGTCGGGATGAGCAGTTCTTC,CASSIAGLAGRDEQFF
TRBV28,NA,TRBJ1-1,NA,TGTGCCTCCCCCGGGGGGGGTTTGAGGGGGGACGTGAACACTGAAGCTTTCTTT,CASPGGGLRGDVNTEAFF
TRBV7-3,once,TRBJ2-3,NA,TGTGCCAGCAGCTCCGACAGTAGCACAGATACGCAGTATTTT,CASSSDSSTDTQYF
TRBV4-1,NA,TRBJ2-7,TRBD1,TGCGCCAGCAGCCGGACAGGGACCTACGAGCAGTACTTC,CASSRTGTYEQYF
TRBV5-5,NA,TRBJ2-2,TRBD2,TGTGCCAGCAGCCTTTGGAACACGGGAGGGAACACCGGGGAGCTGTTTTTT,CASSLWNTGGNTGELFF
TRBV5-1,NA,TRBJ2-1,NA,TGCGCCAGCAGCTTGGAATCAGGATACAATGAGCAGTTCTTC,CASSLESGYNEQFF
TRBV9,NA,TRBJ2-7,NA,TGTGCCAGCAGCTCTCGCCGGCGGGTTGTATCCTACGAGCAGTACTTC,CASSSRRRVVSYEQYF
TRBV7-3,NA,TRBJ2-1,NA,TGTGCCAGCAGCTTATCGGGGGGCGGAGGGTTCAATGAGCAGTTCTTC,CASSLSGGGGFNEQFF
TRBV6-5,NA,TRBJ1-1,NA,TGTGCCAGCAGTTACGAGACAGCGAACACTGAAGCTTTCTTT,CASSYETANTEAFF
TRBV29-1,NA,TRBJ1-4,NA,TGCAGCGTCCTGAGGGATAATGAAAAACTGTTTTTT,CSVLRDNEKLFF
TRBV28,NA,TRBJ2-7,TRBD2,TGTGCCAGCAGTTCCCCAGGACTAGCGGAAACCTACGAGCAGTACTTC,CASSSPGLAETYEQYF
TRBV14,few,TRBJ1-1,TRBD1,TGTGCCAGCAGCCAAGGGAGGGGGCTGAGCTGGACTGAAGCTTTCTTT,CASSQGRGLSWTEAFF
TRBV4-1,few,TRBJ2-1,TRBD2,TGCGCCAGCAGCCCCTCGGGGCTAGCGGGAGGGCCTTATGAGCAGTTCTTC,CASSPSGLAGGPYEQFF
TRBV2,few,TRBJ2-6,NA,TGTGCCAGCAGTGAATTATCGGACTCCGACACTGGGGCCAACGTCCTGACTTTC,CASSELSDSDTGANVLTF
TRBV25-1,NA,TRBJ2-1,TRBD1,TGTGCCAGCAGTGAGGACAGGGGGCGGGTTTACAATGAGCAGTTCTTC,CASSEDRGRVYNEQFF
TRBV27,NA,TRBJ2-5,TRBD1,TGTGCCAGCAGTCCAGGGACAGGGGGAGAGACCCAGTACTTC,CASSPGTGGETQYF
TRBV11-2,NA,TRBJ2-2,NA,TGTGCCAGCAGCTTGTGGGACACATTGATTGCCGGGGAGCTGTTTTTT,CASSLWDTLIAGELFF
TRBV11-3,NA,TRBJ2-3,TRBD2,TGTGCCAGCAGCTCCTCCGGGACTAGCGGGTCTGTAGATACGCAGTATTTT,CASSSSGTSGSVDTQYF
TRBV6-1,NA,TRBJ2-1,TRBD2,TGTGCCAGCAGTGAGCGCACTAGCGGGATTACAGCTGAGCAGTTCTTC,CASSERTSGITAEQFF
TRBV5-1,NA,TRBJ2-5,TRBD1,TGCGCCAGCAGCTGGACAGGAACACAAGAGACCCAGTACTTC,CASSWTGTQETQYF
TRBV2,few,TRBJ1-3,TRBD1,TGTGCCAGCAGTCGGCAGGGGGTTGCCGGGGGAAACACCATATATTTT,CASSRQGVAGGNTIYF
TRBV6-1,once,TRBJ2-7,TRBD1,TGTGCCAGCGGGACAGTCTCCTACGAGCAGTACTTC,CASGTVSYEQYF
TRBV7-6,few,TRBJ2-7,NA,TGTGCCAGCAGCTTAGGGAGGGCTTACGAGCAGTACTTC,CASSLGRAYEQYF
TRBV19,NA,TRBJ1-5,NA,TGTGCCAGTAGTCTGCAGGGGACAAGCAATCAGCCCCAGCATTTT,CASSLQGTSNQPQHF